These 24 T cell receptor beta chains were all obtained from the same sample, sequenced in a study of blood T cells in healthy people across ages (dated by TCRdb to between 2015 and 2016). The library was prepared using 5' RACE. The sequencer was an Illumina HiSeq 2500. A second PCR of about 7 to 12 cycles was performed with a sample-barcoded 5' primer and a J-beta primer mix. Starting from the raw public reads, TCRdb applied fastp trimming at Q25, assembled clones with MiXCR and retained in-frame beta chains. Rows with one shared CDR3 protein collapse into an entry with the most common genes and DNA. The sample table shows roughly 680,000 distinct CDR3 sequences, and over 40% are seen once. The ten top clones hold roughly 14% of the sample. Sequenced: blood. These receptors came from a woman of 80 years or more in good health.

This clonotype was detected a few times. This rearrangement joins TRBV5-1 to TRBJ1-1; D is perhaps TRBD1 (5 bases). Trimming took off 4 bases at V and 6 bases at J, with 13 bases between the two ends. Germline lookup yields CDR1 SGHRS and CDR2 YFSETQ. The CDR3 consists of 13 residues. CDR3 region: CASSPGGYSEAFF. In DNA, the CDR3 is TGCGCCAGCAGCCCCGGGGGGTACTCTGAAGCTTTCTTT.

The chain couples TRBV28 to TRBJ2-4; D ambiguous. CDR3 size: 11 residues. Germline V CDR1 and CDR2: MDHEN, SYDVKM. V was shortened by 5 bases and J by 13 bases, with 12 bases between the two germline ends. This chain's CDR3 is CASSRTVEQYF. CDR3 sequence (DNA): TGTGCCAGCAGTCGAACGGTTGAGCAGTACTTC. Using reference TRBV28 and TRBJ2-4 for the parts outside the CDR3, the full variable domain is DVKVTQSSRYLVKRTGEKVFLECVQDMDHENMFWYRQDPGLGLRLIYFSYDVKMKEKGDIPEGYSVSREKKERFSLILESASTNQTSMYLCASSRTVEQYFGAGTRLSVL.

The chain recombines TRBV20-1 with TRBJ2-7; D might be TRBD2 (5 bases). CDR3 length equals 13 residues. The germline CDR1 and CDR2 sequences are DFQATT and SNEGSKA (reference sequence). V lost 2 bases and J lost 2, with 10 bases in between. CDR3 nucleotides: TGCAGTGCTAGACCGGGGTCCCCCTACGAGCAGTACTTC. Protein sequence: CSARPGSPYEQYF.

This clonotype showed up many times. The chain joins TRBV12-3 or TRBV12-4 to TRBJ2-3, with a weak D call TRBD2 (5 bases). The CDR3 is 12 amino acids. V lost 7 bases to trimming and J lost 4 bases, with 9 bases between them. CDR3 in amino acids: CASTQLADTQYF. The DNA of the CDR3 is TGTGCCAGCACCCAACTAGCAGATACGCAGTATTTT.

This chain links TRBV24-1 with TRBJ2-7, with 7 positions matching TRBD1. The CDR3 covers 17 residues. Germline values: CDR1 KGHDR, CDR2 SFDVKD. The J segment lost 2 bases and the V segment lost 3 bases, leaving 12 bases of the junction unmatched. CDR3 amino acids: CATSDNSGTEGTYEQYF. The CDR3 DNA follows: TGTGCCACCAGTGATAATTCCGGGACAGAGGGAACCTACGAGCAGTACTTC.

This clonotype was counted many times. The CDR3 loop reads CASSFSWSEAFF. DNA of the CDR3: TGTGCCAGCAGCTTCTCCTGGTCTGAAGCTTTCTTT. This chain joins TRBV7-2 and TRBJ1-1; no definite D call. The CDR3 runs 12 residues. Trimming stripped 3 bases from V and 6 bases from J, with 8 bases between. CDR1 and CDR2 from the germline V gene are SGHTA and FQGNSA.

This clonotype came up a few times. The chain uses TRBV9 and TRBJ2-7, with D tentatively TRBD1 or TRBD2 (6 bases each). In germline, CDR1 is SGDLS, CDR2 YYNGEE. V gave up 6 bases and J gave up 0 bases, with 16 bases separating them. This CDR3 is built from 15 residues. The CDR3 region is CASIPGGDPSYEQYF. CDR3 nucleotide sequence: TGTGCCAGCATTCCCGGGGGCGACCCCTCCTACGAGCAGTACTTC.

The sample holds many counts of this clonotype. This chain links TRBV7-2 with TRBJ2-1; D might be TRBD1 or TRBD2, each matching 7 bases. There are 15 residues in the CDR3. With 4 bases removed from V and 4 bases from J, the gap between germline ends came to 14 bases. Per the germline V gene, CDR1 is SGHTA and CDR2 is FQGNSA. DNA for the CDR3: TGTGCCAGCAGCTCGAAAGCGGGACAGTACAATGAGCAGTTCTTC. Protein: CASSSKAGQYNEQFF.

This clonotype showed up many times. The CDR3 loop reads CASSLGSGIIYEQFF. The CDR3 coding sequence is TGTGCCAGCAGCTTAGGCAGCGGGATAATTTATGAGCAGTTCTTC. This sequence joins TRBV7-2 and TRBJ2-1; 7 bases are shared with TRBD2. This CDR3 region has 15 residues. V dropped 1 base and J dropped 8; count of bases not matched to a gene: 8. Germline CDR1 SGHTA, CDR2 FQGNSA.

This clonotype was detected many times. CDR3 nucleotides: TGTGCCAGCAGCCTCGGAGCCAAGACCCAGTACTTC. Its translation is CASSLGAKTQYF. V is TRBV3-1 and J is TRBJ2-5; D is ambiguous. V gave up 4 bases and J gave up 6 bases, with 9 bases separating them. Germline V gives CDR1 LGHDT, CDR2 YNNKEL (reference sequence). The CDR3 length is 12 residues.

The chain joins TRBV2 to TRBJ1-4; 9 nucleotides align to TRBD1. V lost 7 bases, J lost 0 bases, and 6 bases stayed unmatched. Germline V gene sequence: CDR1 SNHLY, CDR2 FYNNEI. This CDR3 is built from 16 residues. The DNA of the CDR3 is TGTGCCAGCACCAAGGACAGGGGCGCAACTAATGAAAAACTGTTTTTT. It translates to CASTKDRGATNEKLFF.

The chain has TRBV21-1 and TRBJ2-4; TRBD1 was called by the table and not checked on the DNA. Gene TRBJ2-7 matches the end of the DNA better, so the J call may be wrong. TRBV21-1 is shown as a pseudogene. The CDR3 is 15 residues long. The CDR3 DNA is TGTGCCAGCATCCGCCCGGGACAGGGCCCCTACGAGCAGTACTTC. It yields the protein CASIRPGQGPYEQYF.

The sample holds one count of this clonotype. V is TRBV20-1 and J is TRBJ2-3; the match to TRBD2 covers 11 bases. This CDR3 contains 18 residues. Trimming cost V 0 bases and J 4 bases; bases outside gene matches: 12. Germline assignment: CDR1 DFQATT and CDR2 SNEGSKA (reference sequence). The CDR3 loop is CSARDRVRLAGGPDTQYF. In DNA form, the CDR3 reads TGCAGTGCTAGAGATAGGGTGCGTCTAGCGGGAGGACCAGATACGCAGTATTTT.

The CDR3 reads CAINGEPNQPQHF. The CDR3 region has the DNA TGTGCCATCAACGGCGAACCTAATCAGCCCCAGCATTTT. The J gene is TRBJ1-5, the V gene TRBV10-3; D unclear. Trimming took 7 bases from V and 4 from J, leaving 11 bases between them. Germline CDR1 is ENHRY and CDR2 is SYGVKD. The CDR3 has 13 residues.

The chain joins TRBV20-1 to TRBJ2-3, with 11 bases that match TRBD2. Looked up from germline, CDR1 is DFQATT and CDR2 is SNEGSKA (reference sequence). The J segment lost 4 bases and the V segment lost 2 bases, leaving 8 bases of the junction unmatched. The CDR3 runs to 16 residues. CDR3 in amino acids: CSARIAGGPPPDTQYF. The CDR3 DNA reads TGCAGTGCTAGAATAGCGGGAGGGCCCCCTCCAGATACGCAGTATTTT.

This clonotype was detected only a few times. V gene TRBV20-1 combines with J gene TRBJ2-2, with D possibly TRBD2 on 6 matching bases. Germline V lookup: CDR1 DFQATT, CDR2 SNEGSKA (reference sequence). Trimming stripped 2 bases from V and 6 bases from J, with 16 bases between. The CDR3 runs 15 residues. CDR3 sequence reads: CSARPAGRGPGELFF. CDR3 in DNA: TGCAGTGCTAGACCCGCGGGAAGGGGTCCCGGGGAGCTGTTTTTT.

This clonotype was seen just once. The chain carries TRBV28 and TRBJ2-2; D perhaps matches TRBD1 (5 bases). CDR3 length: 15 amino acids. Deletions cut 7 bases from V and 5 bases from J, with 17 bases between. Germline CDR1 and CDR2: MDHEN and SYDVKM. Here the CDR3 DNA reads TGTGCCAGCACCACCGGCCGGACATTGACCGGGGAGCTGTTTTTT. As protein: CASTTGRTLTGELFF.

Turning to this clonotype: A much larger clonotype is one base distant, so this may be a read error. This rearrangement joins TRBV5-1 to TRBJ2-7; D might be TRBD2 (7 bases). Trimming cost V 4 bases and J 7 bases, with 21 bases left between them. From germline, CDR1 is SGHRS and CDR2 YFSETQ. This CDR3 comprises 15 residues. CDR3 protein: CASSPSGQTVHEQYF. The CDR3 DNA is TGCGCCAGCAGCCCTAGCGGACAGACGGTACATGAGCAGTACTTC. Full variable domain (rest looked up from reference TRBV5-1 and TRBJ2-7): KAGVTQTPRYLIKTRGQQVTLSCSPISGHRSVSWYQQTPGQGLQFLFEYFSETQRNKGNFPGRFSGRQFSNSRSEMNVSTLELGDSALYLCASSPSGQTVHEQYFGPGTRLTVT.

The genes are TRBV2 and TRBJ2-3, with TRBD2 identical over 7 bases. CDR3 size: 13 residues. Germline V lookup: CDR1 SNHLY, CDR2 FYNNEI. V trimming: 6 bases; J trimming: 5 bases; junction bases outside the gene matches: 5. CDR3 coding DNA: TGTGCCAGCAGGCCTACGGGAGGAGATACGCAGTATTTT. This translates into CASRPTGGDTQYF. The full variable domain, in which reference TRBV2 and TRBJ2-3 provide the parts outside the CDR3, is EPEVTQTPSHQVTQMGQEVILRCVPISNHLYFYWYRQILGQKVEFLVSFYNNEISEKSEIFDDQFSVERPDGSNFTLKIRSTKLEDSAMYFCASRPTGGDTQYFGPGTRLTVL.

This clonotype has just one count. A read error is possible here, since a much larger clone lies one base away. V usage is TRBV12-3 or TRBV12-4 and J usage is TRBJ2-1, with D perhaps TRBD2 (5 bases). CDR3 size: 14 residues. The germline V and J ends were trimmed by 5 bases and 13 bases, with 21 bases remaining between them. CDR3 nucleotides: TGTGCCAGCAGTCGGGCGGGTTTTCAAGAGACCCAGTTCTTC. This translates into CASSRAGFQETQFF.

The rearrangement links TRBV27 to TRBJ2-2; D unresolved. The V gene's germline CDR1 is MNHEY and CDR2 SMNVEV (reference sequence). CDR3 size: 12 residues. The ends were cut back, 3 bases at V and 8 bases at J, with 7 bases in the middle. Written as DNA, the CDR3 is TGTGCCAGCAGTTTCAATCAGGGGGAGCTGTTTTTT. It codes for CASSFNQGELFF.

The V call is TRBV20-1, the J call TRBJ1-3; D unresolved. Germline lookup yields CDR1 DFQATT and CDR2 SNEGSKA (reference sequence). The CDR3 runs 16 residues. Trimming took 3 bases from V and 0 from J, leaving 15 bases between them. The CDR3 here is CSARSSTRYSGNTIYF. The CDR3 bases are TGCAGTGCTAGGTCCTCCACCAGGTACTCTGGAAACACCATATATTTT.

This rearrangement joins TRBV4-1 to TRBJ2-1, with TRBD2 identical over 11 bases. The trim removed 4 bases at V and 10 bases at J, leaving 12 bases unmatched. CDR1 and CDR2 (germline): MGHRA, YSYEKL. The CDR3 runs 16 residues. CDR3 coding DNA: TGCGCCAGCAGCCCGTCGAGTCTAGCGGGGGGAGGAGAGCAGTTCTTC. Translation: CASSPSSLAGGGEQFF.

In its sample, this clonotype was seen many times. The gene calls are TRBV6-6 and TRBJ1-5; 7 nucleotides line up with TRBD1. CDR3 size: 14 residues. The trim removed 7 bases at V and 7 bases at J, leaving 10 bases unmatched. The germline gives CDR1 MNHNY, CDR2 SVGAGI (reference sequence). CDR3 sequence reads: CASTRNRGEQPQHF. The DNA for the CDR3 is TGTGCCAGCACCAGGAACAGGGGAGAGCAGCCCCAGCATTTT.